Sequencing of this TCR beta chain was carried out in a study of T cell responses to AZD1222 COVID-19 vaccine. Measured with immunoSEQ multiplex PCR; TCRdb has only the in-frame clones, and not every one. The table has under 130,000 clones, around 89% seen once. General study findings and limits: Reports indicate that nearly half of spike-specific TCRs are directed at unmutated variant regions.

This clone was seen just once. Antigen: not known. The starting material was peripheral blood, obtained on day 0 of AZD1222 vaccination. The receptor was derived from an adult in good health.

The CDR3 loop reads CASSPGQSYEQYF. The DNA of the CDR3 is TGTGCCAGCAGTCCGGGACAGAGCTACGAGCAGTACTTC. The V and J genes are TRBV28 and TRBJ2-7; 7 positions agree with TRBD1. The CDR3 is 13 amino acids. V lost 5 bases and J lost 3; bases outside the gene matches: 4. Germline-derived CDR1 and CDR2 are MDHEN and SYDVKM.